This T cell receptor (beta chain) was sequenced in a study of CD8 T cells in Susac syndrome. Whole-study results and caveats: The authors acknowledged that their TCR sequencing and HLA analysis involved a relatively small number of individuals.

Sequencing of TCR beta was carried out in blood CD8+ and CD4+ T cells. Negative isolation yielded CD8+ and CD4+ T cells; FACS enriched TEMRA cells. Of note for this clonotype: Its antigen is unknown.

The CDR3 is made up of 11 amino acids. Trimming stripped 5 bases from V and 7 bases from J, with 11 bases between. From germline, CDR1 is GTSNPN and CDR2 SVGIG (reference sequence). The RNA input was roughly 0.45 to 1 ug, and it was reverse transcribed with random hexamers. Amplification of TCR beta CDR3 spanned 54 Vbeta and 13 Jbeta via immunoSEQ multiplex PCR. TCRdb used MiXCR to reprocess the immunoSEQ multiplex PCR reads, holding one entry per CDR3 protein. Of 160,000 or so distinct CDR3 sequences listed, 94% are singletons. V and J are TRBV30 and TRBJ1-1; D gene uncertain. The sequencing input was CD8+ T cells from PBMCs. The receptor comes from a human donor with multiple sclerosis. The DNA for the CDR3 is TGTGCCTGGGTACCGAGAGTTGAAGCTTTCTTT. It yields the protein CAWVPRVEAFF.